The entry below describes one TCR beta chain. This clonotype occurred a few times. Its antigen is not yet known. Base qualities are not provided; no much larger clone lies one nucleotide away. Donors were about 36 systemically healthy Caucasian individuals from Russia aged 6 to 90 years. Each donor gave 9.5 to 10 milliliters of peripheral blood, drawn into EDTA-treated Vacutainer tubes. Ficoll-Paque density-gradient centrifugation was used to isolate PBMCs, with at least 6.5 million per sample. Total RNA, at least 6 micrograms per sample, was extracted from PBMCs with Trizol reagent. Naive CD45RAhigh/CD27high T cell percentages were measured by flow cytometry on a PBMC aliquot from every donor. The source of the sample is a study of blood T cells in healthy people across ages (dated by TCRdb to between 2014 and 2016). Turning to the overall study: In model experiments, roughly one uniquely barcoded TCR beta cDNA molecule per two T cells was captured by template switching. Using deep sequencing normalized with unique cDNA molecular identifiers, the study measured how TCR beta repertoire diversity changes with age. Four age groups were formed from the donors: young (average about 16 years), middle-aged (more than 35), aged (under 70) and long-lived (around 80). Using the same blood draw, the study looked at two additional independent replicas of 1 million unique cDNA reads for two donors, one aged 18 to 30 and the other aged 80 or older. To avoid experimental bias, donors of different ages were randomly spread across the sequencing lanes. Overall study outcomes, separate from this receptor: Compared with the aged group, the long-lived group had more naive CD4+ T cells, fewer expanded clones and increased TCR diversity, suggesting age selection. As age increased, observed TCR beta diversity per million T cells dropped in a roughly linear way, and a significant reduction was already evident by age roughly 40. Estimates of total diversity based on one million sequenced T cells were regarded as lower bounds and as underestimates. Because donor CMV infection status was unknown, age-related changes in expanded clonotypes were potentially confounded. A strong correlation was found between observed TCR beta diversity and the percentage of naive T cells measured by flow cytometry. Conclusive comparison of naive and antigen-experienced compartments was prevented by the profiling of bulk unsorted PBMCs.

CDR1 and CDR2 were assigned from the germline V gene as SQVTM and ANQGSEA. Unmatched junction bases come to 15, with V trimmed by 4 bases and J by 4 bases. From the cysteine up to the phenylalanine, the CDR3 has a length of 17 residues. Just CDR3 DNA is preserved here, 51 bases in frame from base 1. The library was built by means of 5' RACE. Instrument used: Illumina HiSeq 2500. A second PCR of roughly 7 to 11 cycles was performed with a sample-barcoded 5' primer and a J-beta primer mix. Each TCR beta cDNA molecule received a unique molecular identifier from a template-switch 5' adaptor carrying 12 random nucleotides. Each sample yielded at least 2.5 million CDR3-containing paired-end reads. All of the RNA was converted into first-strand cDNA using the Mint cDNA synthesis kit, with a TRBC-specific oligonucleotide serving as the primer. After uracil-DNA glycosylase treatment, a first 18-cycle PCR used universal primers M1SS and BC2_uni_R on all cDNA. The original methods were these. Normalization of each sample was performed by random selection of 1 million high-quality reads, each carrying a distinct molecular identifier. Instead of being binned into consensus sequences, reads with shared molecular identifiers were discarded. CDR3 identification, clonotype clustering and error correction used MiTCR with a Q25 quality threshold and the strictest error-elimination algorithm. A nonparametric unseen species model with Euler transformation was used to estimate lower-bound total TCR beta diversity. Using fastp at Q25 and MiXCR, TCRdb reprocessed the public reads and kept productive beta chains. Here each entry gathers all rows of one CDR3 protein and keeps the most common genes and DNA. These V and J calls derive from TCRdb rather than the authors' analysis. A total of 500,000 to 600,000 distinct CDR3 sequences appear in this sample, 25% to 30% of them only once. The leading ten clones occupy about 18% of the sample.

Sequencing was carried out using blood. This clonotype was sampled from a woman between 65 and 79 years old in good health. The chain employs TRBV29-1 and TRBJ2-3; the junction holds 9 bases that match TRBD2. CDR3 loop: CSVVMIRRLAGSDTQYF. The DNA is TGCAGCGTTGTAATGATACGCAGGCTAGCGGGGTCAGATACGCAGTATTTT.